Presented here are 27 T cell receptor beta chains from one specimen sequenced in a study of early T cells in non-severe SARS-CoV-2 infection. TCRdb used MiXCR to reprocess the 5' RACE reads, holding one entry per CDR3 protein. The sample yields around 89,000 distinct CDR3 sequences, roughly 14% seen once. The sample comprised whole blood. The source is an adult who was a healthcare worker with PCR-confirmed SARS-CoV-2 infection or an uninfected control (not recorded which).

In its sample, this clonotype was seen many times. V usage is TRBV29-1 and J usage is TRBJ2-3, with D perhaps being TRBD1 or TRBD2 (5 bases each). The germline V and J ends were trimmed by 6 bases and 6 bases, with 13 bases remaining between them. The CDR3 loop spans 12 amino acids. Germline-derived CDR1 and CDR2 are SQVTM and ANQGSEA. The CDR3 DNA sequence: TGCAGCGTCGGGGACCCCCGTGATACGCAGTATTTT. It encodes CSVGDPRDTQYF.

Ten or more counts support this clonotype. The chain recombines TRBV27 with TRBJ1-2; D remains ambiguous. V gave up 4 bases and J gave up 4 bases, with 13 bases separating them. The V gene's germline CDR1 is MNHEY and CDR2 SMNVEV (reference sequence). The CDR3 sequence is 14 residues long. Here the CDR3 DNA reads TGTGCCAGCAGTTCCCTCGCGGGCCTCTATGGCTACACCTTC. Translation gives CASSSLAGLYGYTF.

This clonotype has only a few counts. The rearrangement uses TRBV5-1 and TRBJ2-3; D might be TRBD2 (6 bases). With 0 bases removed from V and 5 bases from J, the gap between germline ends came to 13 bases. The CDR3 totals 15 residues. The germline gives CDR1 SGHRS, CDR2 YFSETQ. The CDR3 sequence is CASSLEAGGIDTQYF. The CDR3 nucleotides read TGCGCCAGCAGCTTGGAGGCAGGAGGGATAGATACGCAGTATTTT.

There are a few counts of this clonotype. The chain is built from TRBV14 and TRBJ2-2, with 7 bases lining up with TRBD1. CDR1 and CDR2 (germline): SGHDN, FVKESK. V was pared by 10 bases and J by 4 bases, with 9 bases of the junction left unmatched. The CDR3 sequence is 14 residues long. CDR3 region: CATRRQGITGELFF. The DNA of the CDR3 is TGTGCCACCCGAAGACAGGGAATCACCGGGGAGCTGTTTTTT.

Only a few counts were recorded for this clonotype. The CDR3 loop is CATSDFRGAVQDTQYF. The CDR3 DNA follows: TGTGCCACCAGTGATTTCCGAGGGGCCGTCCAAGATACGCAGTATTTT. The chain recombines TRBV24-1 with TRBJ2-3, with D possibly being TRBD1 or TRBD2 (5 bases each). The CDR3 length is 16 residues. V was shortened by 1 base and J by 5 bases, with 15 bases between the two germline ends. Per the germline V gene, CDR1 is KGHDR and CDR2 is SFDVKD.

This clonotype was counted at least ten times. The chain joins TRBV12-3 or TRBV12-4 to TRBJ2-5; D might be TRBD1 (5 bases). V was trimmed by 2 bases and J by 0 bases, leaving 10 bases between them. The CDR3 contains 15 residues. The CDR3 DNA reads as TGTGCCAGCAGTTTATCCAGGGTGTACCAAGAGACCCAGTACTTC. This gives the protein CASSLSRVYQETQYF.

CDR3 amino acids: CASSRSLADEQFF. For the CDR3, the DNA is TGTGCCAGTAGTAGGTCCCTAGCTGATGAGCAGTTCTTC. The genes are TRBV19 and TRBJ2-1; D is possibly TRBD2 (5 bases). Trimming took off 4 bases at V and 8 bases at J, with 12 bases between the two ends. The CDR3 loop spans 13 amino acids. Germline values: CDR1 LNHDA, CDR2 SQIVND (reference sequence).

This clonotype occurred a few times. The gene calls are TRBV15 and TRBJ2-5, with D perhaps matching TRBD1 (5 bases). V lost 1 base, J lost 1 base, and 16 bases lay in between. Germline V gives CDR1 LNHNV, CDR2 YYDKDF (reference sequence). The CDR3 contains 17 residues. The CDR3 DNA follows: TGTGCCACCAGCAGAGGACCAAGCCAGACAGCCCAAGAGACCCAGTACTTC. Its translation is CATSRGPSQTAQETQYF.

This clonotype was seen at least ten times. The genes are TRBV29-1 and TRBJ2-5; TRBD2 agrees at 7 bases. There are 14 residues in the CDR3. V shed 3 bases and J 5 bases; nucleotides not matched to a gene: 9. Germline-derived CDR1 and CDR2 are SQVTM and ANQGSEA. CDR3 DNA sequence: TGCAGCGTTGATGTATCTCAGGGAGGGGAGACCCAGTACTTC. Protein sequence: CSVDVSQGGETQYF.

In its sample, this clonotype was seen a few times. V usage is TRBV20-1 and J usage is TRBJ2-3; possible D gene TRBD1, 6 bases. The CDR3 has 13 residues. V lost 5 bases and J lost 2, with 11 bases in between. Germline loops: CDR1 DFQATT, CDR2 SNEGSKA (reference sequence). The CDR3 DNA reads as TGCAGTGCTGAGAGGGGGACCACAGATACGCAGTATTTT. The encoded protein is CSAERGTTDTQYF.

This sequence joins TRBV27 and TRBJ1-1; no definite D call. CDR1 and CDR2 (germline): MNHEY, SMNVEV (reference sequence). V dropped 3 bases and J dropped 4 bases, with 9 bases sitting between them. This CDR3 has 13 amino acids. The CDR3 DNA reads as TGTGCCAGCAGTTTCAATGAGGGCACTGAAGCTTTCTTT. Protein sequence: CASSFNEGTEAFF.

The genes are TRBV18 and TRBJ1-1; D is possibly TRBD1 (5 bases). Between the trimmed V and J ends, which lost 3 bases and 1 base, there was a span of 24 bases. This CDR3 region has 19 residues. Germline assignment: CDR1 KGHSH and CDR2 LQKENI. Written as DNA, the CDR3 is TGTGCCAGCTCACCTAGTACAGGATTCTTACCGGAGAGGAACACTGAAGCTTTCTTT. Its translation: CASSPSTGFLPERNTEAFF.

The genes are TRBV7-6 and TRBJ2-1; 8 nucleotides line up with TRBD2. The CDR3 has 15 amino acids. Germline V gene lookup returns CDR1 SGHVS and CDR2 FNYEAQ. The junction had 6 bases not matched to a gene; V was cut back by 5 bases and J by 3 bases. The CDR3 DNA reads as TGTGCCAGCAGCCTCGACGGGACTAGCTACAATGAGCAGTTCTTC. Residues: CASSLDGTSYNEQFF.

The chain uses TRBV19 and TRBJ1-5; D perhaps matches TRBD1 (6 bases). The CDR3 has 14 amino acids. Trimming cost V 4 bases and J 2 bases, with 9 bases left between them. Germline V gene data show CDR1 as LNHDA and CDR2 as SQIVND (reference sequence). This CDR3 is CASSNRQGNQPQHF. Written as DNA, the CDR3 is TGTGCCAGTAGTAACAGACAGGGCAATCAGCCCCAGCATTTT.

The genes are TRBV12-3 or TRBV12-4 and TRBJ2-1; 9 bases are shared with TRBD2. The CDR3 is made up of 18 amino acids. Trimming at V came to 3 bases and at J to 1 base, leaving 10 bases not matched to a gene. The CDR3 region has the DNA TGTGCCAGCAGTTTCTCCGCTGTAGCGGGGGTTTCCTACAATGAGCAGTTCTTC. This sequence encodes CASSFSAVAGVSYNEQFF.

The DNA for the CDR3 is TGCAGCGTCAATGCTCAAGACAGGGACTATGGCTACACCTTC. It specifies CSVNAQDRDYGYTF. The chain combines TRBV29-1 with TRBJ1-2; 7 bases fit TRBD1. Trimming at V came to 6 bases and at J to 3 bases, leaving 10 bases not matched to a gene. CDR1 is SQVTM, CDR2 ANQGSEA, per germline. CDR3 size: 14 residues.

The CDR3 region is CASSLSRGVESYNEQFF. In DNA, the CDR3 is TGTGCCAGCAGCTTATCTAGGGGGGTCGAATCCTACAATGAGCAGTTCTTC. The V and J genes are TRBV7-9 and TRBJ2-1, with D tentatively TRBD1 or TRBD2 (6 bases each). This CDR3 has 17 amino acids. V lost 2 bases and J 1 base, leaving 15 bases between the germline ends. Germline CDR1 SEHNR, CDR2 FQNEAQ (reference sequence). Using reference TRBV7-9 and TRBJ2-1 for the parts outside the CDR3, the full variable domain is DTGVSQNPRHKITKRGQNVTFRCDPISEHNRLYWYRQTLGQGPEFLTYFQNEAQLEKSRLLSDRFSAERPKGSFSTLEIQRTEQGDSAMYLCASSLSRGVESYNEQFFGPGTRLTVL.

The chain has TRBV18 and TRBJ1-2; 7 bases are shared with TRBD1. V lost 2 bases, J lost 2 bases, and 11 bases stayed unmatched. The CDR3 has 17 residues. Germline V gives CDR1 KGHSH, CDR2 LQKENI. The CDR3 DNA is TGTGCCAGCTCACCAGACAGGGATAGTTATATCAACTATGGCTACACCTTC. Amino acid sequence: CASSPDRDSYINYGYTF.

This clonotype occurred a few times. The chain couples TRBV29-1 to TRBJ2-3; 9 nucleotides match TRBD1. Germline-derived CDR1 and CDR2 are SQVTM and ANQGSEA. V shed 3 bases, J shed 4 bases, and the junction held 2 bases outside the gene matches. This CDR3 comprises 13 residues. The CDR3 loop reads CSVDGTGPDTQYF. Here the CDR3 DNA reads TGCAGCGTTGATGGGACAGGGCCAGATACGCAGTATTTT.

The V and J genes are TRBV7-3 and TRBJ2-5; a possible D gene is TRBD2 (6 bases). The V gene's germline CDR1 is SGHTA and CDR2 FQGTGA. CDR3 size: 15 residues. V gave up 2 bases and J gave up 1 base, with 11 bases separating them. The CDR3 loop is CASSLLGGSQETQYF. As DNA, the CDR3 is TGTGCCAGCAGCTTACTAGGAGGGTCCCAAGAGACCCAGTACTTC.

V usage is TRBV2 and J usage is TRBJ2-3; D is unresolved. Germline assignment: CDR1 SNHLY and CDR2 FYNNEI. This CDR3 spans 11 amino acids. V was cut by 3 bases and J by 14 bases, with 12 bases left in between. CDR3 protein: CASSDPYPWYF. As DNA, the CDR3 is TGTGCCAGCAGTGACCCCTACCCTTGGTATTTT.

The V gene is TRBV30, the J gene TRBJ1-2; a possible D gene is TRBD1 (5 bases). Germline-derived CDR1 and CDR2 are GTSNPN and SVGIG (reference sequence). The CDR3 spans 14 residues. Trimming cost V 0 bases and J 4 bases, with 12 bases left between them. The CDR3: CAWSVVTGAYGYTF. The CDR3 DNA sequence: TGTGCCTGGAGTGTGGTAACAGGAGCCTATGGCTACACCTTC.

J is TRBJ1-6 and V is TRBV18, with a weak D call TRBD1 (5 bases). The germline V and J ends were trimmed by 2 bases and 11 bases, with 22 bases remaining between them. This CDR3 comprises 17 residues. Per the germline V gene, CDR1 is KGHSH and CDR2 is LQKENI. The CDR3: CASSPKRLRDVHTPLHF. CDR3 coding DNA: TGTGCCAGCTCACCAAAGAGACTCCGGGACGTCCATACACCCCTCCACTTT.

The V and J genes are TRBV6-1 and TRBJ2-7; the D gene is possibly TRBD2 (6 bases). Trimming cost V 7 bases and J 2 bases, with 12 bases left between them. Germline V gene lookup returns CDR1 MNHNS and CDR2 SASEGT. This CDR3 region has 13 residues. The CDR3 sequence: CASNGGATYEQYV. In DNA, the CDR3 is TGTGCCAGCAACGGAGGGGCGACCTACGAGCAGTACGTC.

This clonotype was seen at least ten times. The CDR3 spells CASSNRGGNQPQHF. CDR3 DNA sequence: TGTGCCAGCAGCAACAGGGGGGGCAATCAGCCCCAGCATTTT. The V and J genes are TRBV3-1 and TRBJ1-5, with TRBD1 matching over 8 bases. Trimming at V came to 5 bases and at J to 2 bases, leaving 2 bases not matched to a gene. Germline V gene data show CDR1 as LGHDT and CDR2 as YNNKEL (reference sequence). The CDR3 extends over 14 amino acids.

This clonotype was counted at least ten times. The J gene is TRBJ1-1, the V gene TRBV5-1, with a tentative D call TRBD1 (6 bases). Germline-derived CDR1 and CDR2 are SGHRS and YFSETQ. V was cut by 4 bases and J by 4 bases, with 26 bases left in between. This CDR3 contains 18 residues. The CDR3 sequence: CASSGAPGGRNVGTEAFF. CDR3 DNA sequence: TGCGCCAGCAGCGGAGCGCCCGGGGGGCGAAATGTGGGCACTGAAGCTTTCTTT.

V usage is TRBV5-1 and J usage is TRBJ2-2; no definite D call. The germline V gene encodes CDR1 SGHRS and CDR2 YFSETQ. The V end was cut by 4 bases, the J end by 1 base, with 11 bases between. This CDR3 contains 15 residues. CDR3 residues: CASSTRTENTGELFF. The DNA of the CDR3 is TGCGCCAGCAGCACCCGGACCGAGAACACCGGGGAGCTGTTTTTT.